Following are 3 T cell receptor beta chains from one sample sequenced in a study of T-cell memory formation after mild COVID-19. TCRdb reprocessed the 5' RACE reads with MiXCR, giving one entry per CDR3 protein. In the table there are 550,000 to 600,000 distinct CDR3 sequences, around a sixth of which are singletons. The specimen sequenced was PBMCs or a T cell subset sorted from them (not recorded which). The receptors shown here come from an adult woman who had mild COVID-19 (a few samples of this study predate the infection). Cell type and time point are not known.

Only a few counts were recorded for this clonotype. V is TRBV3-1 and J is TRBJ2-7; tentatively, D is TRBD1 or TRBD2 (5 bases each). Deletions cut 3 bases from V and 10 bases from J, with 10 bases between. Germline loops: CDR1 LGHDT, CDR2 YNNKEL (reference sequence). This CDR3 has 11 residues. CDR3 in DNA: TGTGCCAGCAGCCAGGGGGTCGCCCAGTACTTC. Amino acid sequence: CASSQGVAQYF.

This clonotype has a handful of counts. The chain recombines TRBV5-6 with TRBJ2-7, with 7 bases matching TRBD1. The CDR3 is made up of 15 amino acids. Losses at the gene ends were 0 bases for V and 4 bases for J; bases not matched to a gene: 7. The V gene's germline CDR1 is SGHDT and CDR2 YYEEEE. CDR3 in amino acids: CASSLDPGGWYEQYF. CDR3 DNA: TGTGCCAGCAGCTTGGATCCAGGGGGTTGGTACGAGCAGTACTTC.

This clonotype was counted a few times. This chain joins TRBV5-1 and TRBJ1-2; 8 positions match TRBD1. The junction had 3 bases not matched to a gene; V was cut back by 2 bases and J by 0 bases. The CDR3 is made up of 15 amino acids. CDR1 SGHRS and CDR2 YFSETQ come from the germline V gene. The CDR3 DNA reads TGCGCCAGCAGCTTCCAGGGGGCATCTAACTATGGCTACACCTTC. Its translation is CASSFQGASNYGYTF.